This T cell receptor beta chain was captured by sequencing in a study of T cells after somatic rescue of genetic block. The method was immunoSEQ multiplex PCR; TCRdb's version includes in-frame clones alone and lacks a portion of them. The table records 110,000 or so clones, 75% to 95% of them present only once. Losses at the gene ends were 11 bases for V and 1 base for J; bases not matched to a gene: 7. Germline CDR1 reads LNHNV; CDR2 reads YYDKDF (reference sequence). This CDR3 comprises 14 residues. The receptor was isolated from a woman aged 18 to 35. What was sequenced was peripheral blood mononuclear cells (PBMCs). The chain has TRBV15 and TRBJ2-2, with TRBD1 matching over 7 bases. In nucleotides, the CDR3 is TGTGCCTCCGCCGGGACAGTGAACACCGGGGAGCTGTTTTTT. Translating gives CASAGTVNTGELFF.